This T cell receptor beta chain was documented in a study of blood T cell repertoires in COVID-19. Study-wide context: In each case, the material was cDNA or gDNA derived from T cells, B-cell-depleted T cells, or PBMCs.

Germline loops: CDR1 SGHNT, CDR2 YYREEE (reference sequence). After removal of 5 bases from V and 5 bases from J, the junction contained 6 bases not matched to a gene. The CDR3 loop spans 14 amino acids. Libraries were prepared by immunoSEQ multiplex PCR; TCRdb keeps only in-frame clonotypes and omits some of them. This table has 190,000 or so clones, around 78% appearing once. The chain combines TRBV5-4 with TRBJ2-5, with TRBD2 identical over 10 bases. The sequence derives from an elderly woman with active or convalescent COVID-19. Sequenced sample: peripheral blood. CDR3: CASRERGGRETQYF. The CDR3 coding sequence is TGTGCCAGCAGAGAGCGGGGGGGGAGGGAGACCCAGTACTTC.